The text below deals with one T cell receptor (beta chain). V lost 3 bases and J lost 6; bases outside the gene matches: 3. This CDR3 has 14 amino acids. Germline CDR1 and CDR2: SEHNR and FQNEAQ (reference sequence). This entry belongs to a study of CD8 T cells in Susac syndrome. RNA amounts of 0.5 to 1 ug underwent reverse transcription with random hexamers. The immunoSEQ assay covered 54 Vbeta and 13 Jbeta segments for CDR3. TCRdb independently ran MiXCR on the immunoSEQ multiplex PCR reads; one entry per CDR3 protein. The data hold 150,000 to 200,000 distinct CDR3 sequences, with 90% to 95% observed a single time.

The sequence was collected from a human donor in good health. The chain is built from TRBV7-9 and TRBJ2-7, with 12 nucleotides matching TRBD2. The material sequenced was CD4+ T cells from PBMCs. The CDR3 DNA reads as TGTGCCAGCAGCTTCACGGGACTAGCGGGCGAGCAGTACTTC. This codes for CASSFTGLAGEQYF.